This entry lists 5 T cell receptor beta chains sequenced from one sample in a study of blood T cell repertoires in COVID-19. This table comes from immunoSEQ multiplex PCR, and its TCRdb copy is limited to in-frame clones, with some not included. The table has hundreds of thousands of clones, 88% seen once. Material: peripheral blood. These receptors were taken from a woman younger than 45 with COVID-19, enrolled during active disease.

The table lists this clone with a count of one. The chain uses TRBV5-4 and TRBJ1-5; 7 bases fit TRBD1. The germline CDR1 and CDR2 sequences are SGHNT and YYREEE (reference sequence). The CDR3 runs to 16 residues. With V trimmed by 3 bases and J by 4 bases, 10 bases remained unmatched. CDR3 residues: CASSSSRGRKNQPQHF. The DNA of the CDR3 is TGTGCCAGCAGCTCGAGTAGGGGGCGAAAAAATCAGCCCCAGCATTTT.

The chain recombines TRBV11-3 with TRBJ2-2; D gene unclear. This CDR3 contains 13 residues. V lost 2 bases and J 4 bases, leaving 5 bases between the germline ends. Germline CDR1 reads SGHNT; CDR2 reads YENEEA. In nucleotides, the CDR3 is TGTGCCAGCAGCTTATACTCCACCGGGGAGCTGTTTTTT. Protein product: CASSLYSTGELFF.

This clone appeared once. The CDR3 nucleotides read TGTGCCTGGAGTATAGGCAGGGGAGATTCACCCCTCCACTTT. Protein: CAWSIGRGDSPLHF. This chain connects TRBV30 to TRBJ1-6; TRBD1 is a possible D gene (6 bases). V was trimmed by 2 bases and J by 8 bases, leaving 13 bases between them. Germline V CDR1 and CDR2: GTSNPN, SVGIG (reference sequence). The CDR3 sequence is 14 residues long.

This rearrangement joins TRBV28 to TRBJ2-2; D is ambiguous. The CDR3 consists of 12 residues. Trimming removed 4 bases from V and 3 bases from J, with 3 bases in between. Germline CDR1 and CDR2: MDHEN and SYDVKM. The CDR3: CASSSYTGELFF. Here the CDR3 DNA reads TGTGCCAGCAGTTCCTACACCGGGGAGCTGTTTTTT.

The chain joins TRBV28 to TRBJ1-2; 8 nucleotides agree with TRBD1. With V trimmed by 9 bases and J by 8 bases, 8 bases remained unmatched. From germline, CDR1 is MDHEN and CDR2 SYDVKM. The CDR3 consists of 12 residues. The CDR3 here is CASMTGVRGYTF. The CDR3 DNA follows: TGTGCCAGTATGACAGGGGTTAGGGGCTACACCTTC.